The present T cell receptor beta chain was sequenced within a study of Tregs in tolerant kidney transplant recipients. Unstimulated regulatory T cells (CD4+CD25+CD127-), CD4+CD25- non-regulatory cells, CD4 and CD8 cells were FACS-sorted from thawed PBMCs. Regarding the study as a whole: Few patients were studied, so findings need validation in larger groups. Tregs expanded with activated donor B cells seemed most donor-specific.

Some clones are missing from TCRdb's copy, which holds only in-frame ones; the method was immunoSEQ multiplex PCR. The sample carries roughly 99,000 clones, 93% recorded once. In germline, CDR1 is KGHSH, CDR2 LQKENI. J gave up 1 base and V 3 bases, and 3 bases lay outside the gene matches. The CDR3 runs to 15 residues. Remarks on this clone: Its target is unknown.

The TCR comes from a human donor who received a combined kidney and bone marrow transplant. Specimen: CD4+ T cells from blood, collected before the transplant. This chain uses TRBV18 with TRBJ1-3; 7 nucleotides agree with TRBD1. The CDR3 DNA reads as TGTGCCAGCTCACCCCGGGACAGTTCTGGAAACACCATATATTTT. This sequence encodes CASSPRDSSGNTIYF.